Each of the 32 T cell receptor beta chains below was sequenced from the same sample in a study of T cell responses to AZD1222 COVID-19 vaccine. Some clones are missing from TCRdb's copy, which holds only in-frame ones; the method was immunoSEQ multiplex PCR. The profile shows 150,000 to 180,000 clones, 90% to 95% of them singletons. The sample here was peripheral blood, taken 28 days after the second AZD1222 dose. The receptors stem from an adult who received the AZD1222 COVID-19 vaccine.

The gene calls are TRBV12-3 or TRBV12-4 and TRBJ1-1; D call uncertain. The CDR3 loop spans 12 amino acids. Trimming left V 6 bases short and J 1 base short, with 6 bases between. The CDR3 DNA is TGTGCCAGCAGGCGGGGGAACACTGAAGCTTTCTTT. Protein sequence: CASRRGNTEAFF.

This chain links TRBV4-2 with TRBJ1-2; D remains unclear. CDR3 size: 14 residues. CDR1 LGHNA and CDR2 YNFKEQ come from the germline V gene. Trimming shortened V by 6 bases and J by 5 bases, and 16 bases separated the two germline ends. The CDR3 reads CASRSDRGDYGYTF. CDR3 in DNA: TGTGCCAGCAGGAGTGACCGAGGAGATTATGGCTACACCTTC.

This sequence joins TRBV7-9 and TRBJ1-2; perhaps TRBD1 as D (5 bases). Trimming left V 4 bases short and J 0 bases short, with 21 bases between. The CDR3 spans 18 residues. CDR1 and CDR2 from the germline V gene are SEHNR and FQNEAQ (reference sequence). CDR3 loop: CASSSSRGGRTPNYGYTF. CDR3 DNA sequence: TGTGCCAGCAGCTCAAGTCGGGGCGGCCGGACCCCTAACTATGGCTACACCTTC.

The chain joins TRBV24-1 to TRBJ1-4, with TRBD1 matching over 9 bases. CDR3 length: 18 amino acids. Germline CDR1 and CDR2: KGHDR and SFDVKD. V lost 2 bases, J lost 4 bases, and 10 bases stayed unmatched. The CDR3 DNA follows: TGTGCCACCAGTGATTCACAAGGGACAGGGCACCTTAATGAAAAACTGTTTTTT. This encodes CATSDSQGTGHLNEKLFF.

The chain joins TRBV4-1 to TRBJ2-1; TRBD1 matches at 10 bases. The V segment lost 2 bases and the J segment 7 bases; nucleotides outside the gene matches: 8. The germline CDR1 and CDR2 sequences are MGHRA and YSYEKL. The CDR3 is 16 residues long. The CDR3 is CASSQPPGTGVNEQFF. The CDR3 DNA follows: TGCGCCAGCAGCCAACCCCCCGGGACAGGGGTAAATGAGCAGTTCTTC.

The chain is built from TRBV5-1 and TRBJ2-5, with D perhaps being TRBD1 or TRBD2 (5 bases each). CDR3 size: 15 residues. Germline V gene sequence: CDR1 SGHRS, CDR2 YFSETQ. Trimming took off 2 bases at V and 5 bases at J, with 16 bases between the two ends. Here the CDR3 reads CASSFPGGGWETQYF. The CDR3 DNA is TGCGCCAGCAGCTTCCCCGGTGGGGGTTGGGAGACCCAGTACTTC. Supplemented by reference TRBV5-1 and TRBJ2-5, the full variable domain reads KAGVTQTPRYLIKTRGQQVTLSCSPISGHRSVSWYQQTPGQGLQFLFEYFSETQRNKGNFPGRFSGRQFSNSRSEMNVSTLELGDSALYLCASSFPGGGWETQYFGPGTRLLVL.

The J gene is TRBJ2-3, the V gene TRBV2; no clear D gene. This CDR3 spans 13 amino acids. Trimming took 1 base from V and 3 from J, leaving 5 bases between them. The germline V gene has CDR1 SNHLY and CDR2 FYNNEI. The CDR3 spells CASSEDSTDTQYF. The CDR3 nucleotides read TGTGCCAGCAGTGAAGACAGTACAGATACGCAGTATTTT.

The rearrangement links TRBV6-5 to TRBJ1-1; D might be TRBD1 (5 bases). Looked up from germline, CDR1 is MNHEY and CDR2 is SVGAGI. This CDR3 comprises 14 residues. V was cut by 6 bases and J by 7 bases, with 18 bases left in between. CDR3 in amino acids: CASRATDTGGEAFF. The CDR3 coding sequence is TGTGCCAGCAGGGCTACCGACACCGGGGGTGAAGCTTTCTTT.

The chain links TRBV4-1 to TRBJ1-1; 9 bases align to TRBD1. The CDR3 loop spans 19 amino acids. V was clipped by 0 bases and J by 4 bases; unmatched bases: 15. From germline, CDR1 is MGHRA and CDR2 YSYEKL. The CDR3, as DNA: TGCGCCAGCAGCCAAGAGGGTCTGAGGACAGGGGCGGTGGGCACTGAAGCTTTCTTT. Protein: CASSQEGLRTGAVGTEAFF.

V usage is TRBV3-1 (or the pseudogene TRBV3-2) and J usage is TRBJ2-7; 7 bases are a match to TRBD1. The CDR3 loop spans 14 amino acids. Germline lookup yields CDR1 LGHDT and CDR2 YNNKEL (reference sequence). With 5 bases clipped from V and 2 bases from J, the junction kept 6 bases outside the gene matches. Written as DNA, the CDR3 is TGTGCCAGCAGCGAACGGGACAGAGCCTACGAGCAGTACTTC. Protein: CASSERDRAYEQYF.

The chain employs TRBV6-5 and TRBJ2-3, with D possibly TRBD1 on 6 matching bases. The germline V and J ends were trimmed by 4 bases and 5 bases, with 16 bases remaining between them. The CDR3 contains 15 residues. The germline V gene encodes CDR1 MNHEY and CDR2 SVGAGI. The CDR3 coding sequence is TGTGCCAGCAGTTCCCGGTACTTAGGGGGAGATACGCAGTATTTT. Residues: CASSSRYLGGDTQYF.

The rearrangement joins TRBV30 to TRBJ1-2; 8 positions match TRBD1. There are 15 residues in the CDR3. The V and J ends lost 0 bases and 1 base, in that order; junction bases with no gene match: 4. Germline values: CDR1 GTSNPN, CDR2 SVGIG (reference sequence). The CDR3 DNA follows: TGTGCCTGGAGTGTAGGACAGGGCCTTAACTATGGCTACACCTTC. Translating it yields CAWSVGQGLNYGYTF.

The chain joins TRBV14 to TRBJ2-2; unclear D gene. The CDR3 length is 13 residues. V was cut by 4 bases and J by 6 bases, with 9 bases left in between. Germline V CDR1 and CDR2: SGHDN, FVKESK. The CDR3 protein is CASSRLGAGELFF. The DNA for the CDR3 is TGTGCCAGCAGCCGCCTTGGAGCCGGGGAGCTGTTTTTT.

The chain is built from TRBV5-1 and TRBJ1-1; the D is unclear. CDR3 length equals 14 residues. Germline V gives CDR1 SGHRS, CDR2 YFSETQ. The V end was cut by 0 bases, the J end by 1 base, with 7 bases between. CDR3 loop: CASSLDVPNTEAFF. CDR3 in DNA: TGCGCCAGCAGCTTGGATGTGCCGAACACTGAAGCTTTCTTT.

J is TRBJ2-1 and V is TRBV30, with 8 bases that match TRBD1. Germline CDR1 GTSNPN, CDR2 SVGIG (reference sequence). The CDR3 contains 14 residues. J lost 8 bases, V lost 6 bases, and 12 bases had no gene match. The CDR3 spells CACPTGARLHEQFF. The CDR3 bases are TGTGCCTGCCCGACAGGGGCCCGCCTCCATGAGCAGTTCTTC.

CDR3 sequence reads: CASTYIGGYTF. For the CDR3, the DNA is TGTGCCAGTACCTACATTGGTGGCTACACCTTC. The chain combines TRBV28 with TRBJ1-2; D gene unclear. The germline V and J ends were trimmed by 9 bases and 7 bases, with 12 bases remaining between them. The CDR3 length is 11 residues. Germline V lookup: CDR1 MDHEN, CDR2 SYDVKM.

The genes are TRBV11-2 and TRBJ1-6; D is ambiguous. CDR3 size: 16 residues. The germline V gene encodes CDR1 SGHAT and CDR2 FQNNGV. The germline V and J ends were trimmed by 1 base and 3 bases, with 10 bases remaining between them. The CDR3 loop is CASSLGNAIYNSPLHF. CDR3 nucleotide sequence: TGTGCCAGCAGCTTAGGAAACGCTATCTATAATTCACCCCTCCACTTT.

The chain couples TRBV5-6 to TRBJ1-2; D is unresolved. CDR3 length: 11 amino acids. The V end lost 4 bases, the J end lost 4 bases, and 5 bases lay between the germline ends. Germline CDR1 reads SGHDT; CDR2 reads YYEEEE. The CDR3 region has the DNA TGTGCCAGCAGCATTGGCTATGGCTACACCTTC. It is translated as CASSIGYGYTF.

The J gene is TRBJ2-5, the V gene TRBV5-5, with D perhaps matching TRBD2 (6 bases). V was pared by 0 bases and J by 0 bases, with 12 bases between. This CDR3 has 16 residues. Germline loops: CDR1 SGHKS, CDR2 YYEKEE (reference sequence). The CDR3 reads CASSLGAGRYQETQYF. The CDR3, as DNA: TGTGCCAGCAGCTTGGGGGCGGGGCGGTACCAAGAGACCCAGTACTTC. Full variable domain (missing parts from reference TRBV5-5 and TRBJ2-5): DAGVTQSPTHLIKTRGQQVTLRCSPISGHKSVSWYQQVLGQGPQFIFQYYEKEERGRGNFPDRFSARQFPNYSSELNVNALLLGDSALYLCASSLGAGRYQETQYFGPGTRLLVL.

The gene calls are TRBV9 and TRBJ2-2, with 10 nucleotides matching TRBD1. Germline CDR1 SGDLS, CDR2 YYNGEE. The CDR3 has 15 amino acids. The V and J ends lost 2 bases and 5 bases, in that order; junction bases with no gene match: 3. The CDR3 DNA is TGTGCCAGCAGCGTCGTGGGACAGGGGACCGGGGAGCTGTTTTTT. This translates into CASSVVGQGTGELFF.

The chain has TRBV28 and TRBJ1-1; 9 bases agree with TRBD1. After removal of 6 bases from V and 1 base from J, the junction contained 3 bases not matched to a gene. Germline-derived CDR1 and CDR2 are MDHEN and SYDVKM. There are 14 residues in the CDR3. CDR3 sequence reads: CASRLQGANTEAFF. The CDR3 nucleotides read TGTGCCAGCAGGCTACAGGGGGCGAACACTGAAGCTTTCTTT.

This chain's CDR3 is CASSIPRTSTYEQYF. DNA of the CDR3: TGTGCCAGTAGTATACCGAGGACGTCAACCTACGAGCAGTACTTC. J is TRBJ2-7 and V is TRBV19; D ambiguous. Trimming left V 2 bases short and J 2 bases short, with 13 bases between. CDR1 and CDR2 (germline): LNHDA, SQIVND (reference sequence). The CDR3 has 15 residues.

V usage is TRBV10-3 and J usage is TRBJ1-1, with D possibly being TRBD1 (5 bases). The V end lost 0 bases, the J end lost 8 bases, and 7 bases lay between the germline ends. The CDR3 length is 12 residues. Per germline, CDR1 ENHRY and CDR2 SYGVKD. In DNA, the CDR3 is TGTGCCATCAGTGAGTCGTGGGACGAAGCTTTCTTT. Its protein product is CAISESWDEAFF.

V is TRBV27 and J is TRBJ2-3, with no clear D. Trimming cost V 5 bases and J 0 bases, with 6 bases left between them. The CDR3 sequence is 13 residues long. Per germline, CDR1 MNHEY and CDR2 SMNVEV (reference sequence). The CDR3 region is CASSIISTDTQYF. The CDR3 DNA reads TGTGCCAGCAGTATAATCAGCACAGATACGCAGTATTTT.

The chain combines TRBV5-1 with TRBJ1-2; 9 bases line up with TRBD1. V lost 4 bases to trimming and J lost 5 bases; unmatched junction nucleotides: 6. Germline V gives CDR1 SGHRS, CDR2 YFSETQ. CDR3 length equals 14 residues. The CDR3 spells CASSLQGAVYGYTF. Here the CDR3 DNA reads TGCGCCAGCAGCCTACAGGGGGCGGTTTATGGCTACACCTTC.

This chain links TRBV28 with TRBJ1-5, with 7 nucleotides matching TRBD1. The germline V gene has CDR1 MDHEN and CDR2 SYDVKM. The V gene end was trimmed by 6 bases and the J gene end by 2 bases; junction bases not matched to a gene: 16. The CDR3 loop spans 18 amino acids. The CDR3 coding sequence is TGTGCCAGCAGCCCCGGGACAGCTCTTTTGGGAGGCAATCAGCCCCAGCATTTT. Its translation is CASSPGTALLGGNQPQHF.

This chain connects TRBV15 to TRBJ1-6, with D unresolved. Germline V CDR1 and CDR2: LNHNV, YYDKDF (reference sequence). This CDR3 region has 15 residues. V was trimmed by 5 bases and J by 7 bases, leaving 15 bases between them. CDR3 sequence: CATSSTMDGNSPLHF. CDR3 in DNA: TGTGCCACCAGCTCCACTATGGACGGGAATTCACCCCTCCACTTT.

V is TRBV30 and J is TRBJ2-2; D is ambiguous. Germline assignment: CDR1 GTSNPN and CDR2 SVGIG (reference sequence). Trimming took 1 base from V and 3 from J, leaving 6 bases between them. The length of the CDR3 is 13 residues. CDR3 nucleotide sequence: TGTGCCTGGAGTGACTCACACACCGGGGAGCTGTTTTTT. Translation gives CAWSDSHTGELFF.

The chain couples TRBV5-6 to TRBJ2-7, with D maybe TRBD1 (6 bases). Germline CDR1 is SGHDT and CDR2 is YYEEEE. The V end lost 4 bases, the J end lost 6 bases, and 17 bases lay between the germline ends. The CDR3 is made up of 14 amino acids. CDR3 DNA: TGTGCCAGCAGCCAACGGGAACAGGGTGTCGAGCAGTACTTC. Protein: CASSQREQGVEQYF.

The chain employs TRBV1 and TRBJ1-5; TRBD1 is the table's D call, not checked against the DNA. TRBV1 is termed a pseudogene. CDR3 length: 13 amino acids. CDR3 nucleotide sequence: TGCACCAGCAGCCTTCAGGGCGGTCAGCCCCAGCATTTT. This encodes CTSSLQGGQPQHF.

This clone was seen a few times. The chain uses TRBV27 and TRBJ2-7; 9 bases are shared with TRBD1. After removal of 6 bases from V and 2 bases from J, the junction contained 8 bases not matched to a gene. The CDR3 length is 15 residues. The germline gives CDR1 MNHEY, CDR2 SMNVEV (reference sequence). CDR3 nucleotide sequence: TGTGCCAGCAGCCGGCCGGGACAGGGTCCCTACGAGCAGTACTTC. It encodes CASSRPGQGPYEQYF.

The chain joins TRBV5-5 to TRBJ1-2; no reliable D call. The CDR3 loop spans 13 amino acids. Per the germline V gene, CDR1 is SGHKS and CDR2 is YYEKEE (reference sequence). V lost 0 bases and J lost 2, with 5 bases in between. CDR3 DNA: TGTGCCAGCAGCTTGGGCCTAAACTATGGCTACACCTTC. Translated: CASSLGLNYGYTF.